These T cell receptor beta chains were read from a single sample in a study of CD8 T cells in ankylosing spondylitis. One entry per CDR3 protein results from TCRdb running MiXCR on the 5' RACE reads. This sample has under 300,000 distinct CDR3 sequences, with 8.6% found just once. Sequencing was done on a sample of blood, either unsorted or a sorted T cell fraction (not recorded which). The receptors here all came from a male donor with ankylosing spondylitis or in good health (not recorded which). The CDR3 runs from the conserved cysteine through the conserved F or W. The order of the fields is V gene, D gene, J gene, clone size, CDR3 protein, CDR3 DNA. D genes are given only for firm matches. Size is stated for part of the rows, as once, few or many counts, or as a class when the clone is expanded.

V gene: TRBV5-1
D gene: TRBD2
J gene: TRBJ2-3
clone size: many
CDR3 protein: CASSLGEAGGTDTQYF
CDR3 DNA: TGCGCCAGCAGCTTGGGAGAGGCGGGAGGCACAGATACGCAGTATTTT

V gene: TRBV7-2
D gene: NA
J gene: TRBJ1-6
clone size: many
CDR3 protein: CASSPRLGNSPLHF
CDR3 DNA: TGTGCCAGCAGCCCCAGGTTAGGGAATTCACCCCTCCACTTT

V gene: TRBV7-9
D gene: NA
J gene: TRBJ1-2
clone size: many
CDR3 protein: CASSPMGGPSYGYTF
CDR3 DNA: TGTGCCAGCAGCCCCATGGGCGGGCCCTCCTATGGCTACACCTTC

V gene: TRBV7-6
D gene: TRBD2
J gene: TRBJ2-3
clone size: many
CDR3 protein: CASSDLGAGDADTQYF
CDR3 DNA: TGTGCCAGCAGCGACTTGGGTGCGGGAGATGCAGATACGCAGTATTTT

V gene: TRBV5-1
D gene: NA
J gene: TRBJ2-3
clone size: NA
CDR3 protein: CASSSFGGDTDTQYF
CDR3 DNA: TGCGCCAGCAGCTCATTTGGGGGTGACACAGATACGCAGTATTTT

V gene: TRBV20-1
D gene: NA
J gene: TRBJ1-1
clone size: many
CDR3 protein: CSAGHGGRATEAFF
CDR3 DNA: TGCAGTGCTGGCCATGGGGGGCGGGCCACTGAAGCTTTCTTT

V gene: TRBV20-1
D gene: TRBD2
J gene: TRBJ2-3
clone size: many
CDR3 protein: CSATSGRTDTQYF
CDR3 DNA: TGCAGTGCTACTAGCGGCCGCACAGATACGCAGTATTTT

V gene: TRBV6-5
D gene: NA
J gene: TRBJ1-6
clone size: many
CDR3 protein: CASSSGGLSYNSPLHF
CDR3 DNA: TGTGCCAGCAGTTCCGGGGGGCTCTCCTATAATTCACCCCTCCACTTT

V gene: TRBV20-1
D gene: TRBD2
J gene: TRBJ2-3
clone size: few
CDR3 protein: CSPRGTSGNTDTQYF
CDR3 DNA: TGCAGCCCAAGGGGGACTAGCGGGAACACAGATACGCAGTATTTT

V gene: TRBV6-4
D gene: TRBD1
J gene: TRBJ2-1
clone size: many
CDR3 protein: CASSRLPGQGSNEQFF
CDR3 DNA: TGTGCCAGCAGCCGACTCCCGGGACAGGGGTCAAATGAGCAGTTCTTC

V gene: TRBV29-1
D gene: NA
J gene: TRBJ1-2
clone size: many
CDR3 protein: CSVGRAEVYGYTF
CDR3 DNA: TGCAGCGTCGGCCGCGCAGAGGTGTACGGCTACACCTTC

V gene: TRBV7-9
D gene: TRBD1
J gene: TRBJ2-7
clone size: NA
CDR3 protein: CASSSVRGRSNEQYF
CDR3 DNA: TGTGCCAGCAGCTCCGTCAGGGGGCGATCCAACGAGCAGTACTTC

V gene: TRBV20-1
D gene: NA
J gene: TRBJ1-1
clone size: many
CDR3 protein: CSARPAFSRMNTEAFF
CDR3 DNA: TGCAGCGCTAGACCCGCGTTCAGTAGAATGAACACTGAAGCTTTCTTT

V gene: TRBV5-1
D gene: NA
J gene: TRBJ1-1
clone size: NA
CDR3 protein: CASVPPGTNTEAFF
CDR3 DNA: TGCGCCAGCGTTCCCCCTGGGACGAACACTGAAGCTTTCTTT

V gene: TRBV25-1
D gene: NA
J gene: TRBJ1-2
clone size: many
CDR3 protein: CASSEGPSGRGYGYTF
CDR3 DNA: TGTGCCAGCAGTGAGGGCCCCTCGGGTCGCGGCTATGGCTACACCTTC

V gene: TRBV9
D gene: TRBD2
J gene: TRBJ2-1
clone size: many
CDR3 protein: CASRPPGLAGGNEQFF
CDR3 DNA: TGTGCCAGCAGACCACCGGGACTAGCGGGAGGCAATGAGCAGTTCTTC

V gene: TRBV28
D gene: NA
J gene: TRBJ2-5
clone size: many
CDR3 protein: CASSLVGGPGTQYF
CDR3 DNA: TGTGCCAGCAGTTTAGTTGGGGGTCCGGGGACCCAGTACTTC

V gene: TRBV6-1
D gene: NA
J gene: TRBJ1-5
clone size: many
CDR3 protein: CASSEALRQGRSNQPQHF
CDR3 DNA: TGTGCCAGCAGTGAAGCGCTTCGGCAGGGCAGGAGCAATCAGCCCCAGCATTTT

V gene: TRBV5-6
D gene: NA
J gene: TRBJ1-1
clone size: NA
CDR3 protein: CASSPRGGSTEAFF
CDR3 DNA: TGTGCCAGCAGCCCGCGGGGGGGGAGCACTGAAGCTTTCTTT

V gene: TRBV6-5
D gene: NA
J gene: TRBJ2-7
clone size: many
CDR3 protein: CASSYSAGSYEQYF
CDR3 DNA: TGTGCCAGCAGTTACTCGGCAGGATCCTACGAGCAGTACTTC

V gene: TRBV29-1
D gene: TRBD2
J gene: TRBJ2-3
clone size: many
CDR3 protein: CSVPEGAGGTDTQYF
CDR3 DNA: TGCAGCGTTCCGGAAGGAGCGGGGGGAACAGATACGCAGTATTTT

V gene: TRBV9
D gene: TRBD1
J gene: TRBJ1-2
clone size: few
CDR3 protein: CASSLGQGAYGYTF
CDR3 DNA: TGTGCCAGCAGCCTCGGACAGGGGGCCTATGGCTACACCTTC

V gene: TRBV7-9
D gene: NA
J gene: TRBJ1-1
clone size: few
CDR3 protein: CASSLYSTNTEAFF
CDR3 DNA: TGTGCCAGCAGCCTATATTCGACAAACACTGAAGCTTTCTTT

V gene: TRBV6-1
D gene: NA
J gene: TRBJ1-5
clone size: many
CDR3 protein: CASRTDRNSNQPQHF
CDR3 DNA: TGTGCCAGCAGGACGGACCGAAATAGCAATCAGCCCCAGCATTTT

V gene: TRBV5-1
D gene: TRBD2
J gene: TRBJ2-5
clone size: NA
CDR3 protein: CASSAASGEETQYF
CDR3 DNA: TGCGCCAGCAGCGCCGCTAGCGGAGAAGAGACCCAGTACTTC

V gene: TRBV20-1
D gene: TRBD2
J gene: TRBJ2-1
clone size: NA
CDR3 protein: CSARDGLAGSEQFF
CDR3 DNA: TGCAGTGCTAGAGATGGCCTAGCGGGAAGTGAGCAGTTCTTC

V gene: TRBV7-2
D gene: TRBD1
J gene: TRBJ1-4
clone size: many
CDR3 protein: CASSLRTGANEKLFF
CDR3 DNA: TGTGCCAGCAGCTTAAGGACAGGGGCTAATGAAAAACTGTTTTTT

V gene: TRBV10-3
D gene: TRBD1
J gene: TRBJ2-7
clone size: many
CDR3 protein: CAISELGQFSYEQYF
CDR3 DNA: TGTGCCATCAGTGAGTTGGGACAGTTCTCCTACGAGCAGTACTTC

V gene: TRBV24-1
D gene: TRBD2
J gene: TRBJ2-3
clone size: few
CDR3 protein: CATSEAGASTDTQYF
CDR3 DNA: TGTGCCACCAGTGAGGCGGGAGCAAGCACAGATACGCAGTATTTT

V gene: TRBV7-9
D gene: TRBD1
J gene: TRBJ2-1
clone size: many
CDR3 protein: CASSHLGQGAYNEQFF
CDR3 DNA: TGTGCCAGCAGCCACCTTGGACAGGGGGCTTACAATGAGCAGTTCTTC

V gene: TRBV5-1
D gene: NA
J gene: TRBJ2-7
clone size: NA
CDR3 protein: CASSLDRISYEQYF
CDR3 DNA: TGCGCCAGCAGCTTGGACAGAATATCCTACGAGCAGTACTTC

V gene: TRBV20-1
D gene: NA
J gene: TRBJ1-1
clone size: many
CDR3 protein: CSARAGHHLNTEAFF
CDR3 DNA: TGCAGTGCTAGAGCGGGACACCACTTGAACACTGAAGCTTTCTTT

V gene: TRBV7-3
D gene: NA
J gene: TRBJ1-1
clone size: many
CDR3 protein: CASSAARNTEAFF
CDR3 DNA: TGTGCCAGCAGCGCCGCTAGGAACACTGAAGCTTTCTTT

V gene: TRBV7-2
D gene: NA
J gene: TRBJ2-2
clone size: many
CDR3 protein: CASSLSGGTGELFF
CDR3 DNA: TGTGCCAGCAGCTTATCAGGAGGCACCGGGGAGCTGTTTTTT

V gene: TRBV9
D gene: NA
J gene: TRBJ2-1
clone size: many
CDR3 protein: CASSVTPSGGGDEQFF
CDR3 DNA: TGTGCCAGCAGCGTTACCCCTAGCGGAGGGGGGGATGAGCAGTTCTTC

V gene: TRBV7-2
D gene: TRBD2
J gene: TRBJ2-7
clone size: many
CDR3 protein: CASSLTLAGVGNEQYF
CDR3 DNA: TGTGCCAGCAGCTTAACACTAGCGGGAGTTGGAAACGAGCAGTACTTC

V gene: TRBV7-9
D gene: NA
J gene: TRBJ2-1
clone size: many
CDR3 protein: CASSLDGGPTGNEQFF
CDR3 DNA: TGTGCCAGCAGCTTAGACGGTGGTCCTACGGGGAATGAGCAGTTCTTC

V gene: TRBV20-1
D gene: NA
J gene: TRBJ2-3
clone size: many
CDR3 protein: CSARGKQGDTQYF
CDR3 DNA: TGCAGTGCTAGAGGGAAGCAGGGGGATACGCAGTATTTT

V gene: TRBV5-1
D gene: NA
J gene: TRBJ2-1
clone size: many
CDR3 protein: CASSLVSGDYNEQFF
CDR3 DNA: TGCGCCAGCAGCTTGGTTAGCGGAGATTACAATGAGCAGTTCTTC

V gene: TRBV4-1
D gene: TRBD1
J gene: TRBJ2-5
clone size: many
CDR3 protein: CASSQGSTRRGHETQYF
CDR3 DNA: TGCGCCAGCAGCCAGGGTTCGACTCGCAGGGGGCATGAGACCCAGTACTTC

V gene: TRBV7-9
D gene: NA
J gene: TRBJ2-3
clone size: many
CDR3 protein: CASSSGSDTQYF
CDR3 DNA: TGTGCCAGCAGTTCTGGCTCAGATACGCAGTATTTT

V gene: TRBV20-1
D gene: NA
J gene: TRBJ2-1
clone size: many
CDR3 protein: CSAGDSSSYNEQFF
CDR3 DNA: TGCAGTGCAGGGGACTCCAGCTCCTACAATGAGCAGTTCTTC